These 10 T cell receptor beta chains share one sample of origin, sequenced in a study of blood T cell repertoires in COVID-19. The table came from immunoSEQ multiplex PCR; TCRdb's copy has only in-frame clones and leaves some out. The data contain hundreds of thousands of clones, about nine tenths of them seen just once; the ten biggest clones take up 0.55% to 0.75%. Sequencing was carried out using peripheral blood. Receptors originate from a man aged 40-50 years with acute or convalescent COVID-19.

The chain recombines TRBV10-2 with TRBJ2-1; D unresolved. Germline assignment: CDR1 WSHSY and CDR2 SAAADI. The CDR3 length is 13 residues. V was cut by 1 base and J by 6 bases, with 7 bases left in between. The CDR3 reads CASSEFTGNEQFF. The CDR3 coding sequence is TGCGCCAGCAGTGAGTTCACGGGCAATGAGCAGTTCTTC.

This sequence joins TRBV20-1 and TRBJ2-4; D call uncertain. The germline V and J ends were trimmed by 3 bases and 2 bases, with 5 bases remaining between them. From germline, CDR1 is DFQATT and CDR2 SNEGSKA (reference sequence). The CDR3 has 12 amino acids. The CDR3 loop reads CSASSTKNIQYF. As DNA, the CDR3 is TGCAGTGCTAGTTCAACCAAAAACATTCAGTACTTC.

The V and J genes are TRBV18 and TRBJ2-3, with TRBD2 matching over 8 bases. J lost 5 bases, V lost 3 bases, and 10 bases had no gene match. Germline V CDR1 and CDR2: KGHSH, LQKENI. This CDR3 has 16 amino acids. The CDR3 nucleotides are TGTGCCAGCTCACCCCTTGATAGCGGGACGGGAGATACGCAGTATTTT. This translates into CASSPLDSGTGDTQYF.

The chain employs TRBV9 and TRBJ2-3, with 10 bases aligning to TRBD2. CDR3 length equals 15 residues. Germline CDR1 SGDLS, CDR2 YYNGEE. Losses at the gene ends were 5 bases for V and 2 bases for J; bases not matched to a gene: 5. The CDR3 sequence is CASSLLAGDTDTQYF. CDR3 DNA: TGTGCCAGCAGTCTGCTAGCGGGAGACACAGATACGCAGTATTTT. Based on the CDR3 plus reference TRBV9 and TRBJ2-3, the full variable domain is DSGVTQTPKHLITATGQRVTLRCSPRSGDLSVYWYQQSLDQGLQFLIQYYNGEERAKGNILERFSAQQFPDLHSELNLSSLELGDSALYFCASSLLAGDTDTQYFGPGTRLTVL.

The chain couples TRBV6-1 to TRBJ2-2, with 11 bases matching TRBD2. V shed 2 bases and J 6 bases; nucleotides not matched to a gene: 2. The CDR3 has 15 residues. CDR1 is MNHNS, CDR2 SASEGT, per germline. CDR3 amino acids: CASSEIAGGPGELFF. The DNA for the CDR3 is TGTGCCAGCAGTGAAATAGCGGGGGGGCCCGGGGAGCTGTTTTTT.

The V call is TRBV5-6, the J call TRBJ1-3; D ambiguous. The CDR3 runs to 15 residues. Germline CDR1 SGHDT, CDR2 YYEEEE. Trimming removed 0 bases at V and 4 bases at J, with 11 bases between. The CDR3 sequence is CASSLETIHGNTIYF. CDR3 DNA: TGTGCCAGCAGCTTGGAAACAATCCACGGAAACACCATATATTTT.

This clone was observed once. This CDR3 reads CASSSQNTEAFF. Written as DNA, the CDR3 is TGTGCCAGCAGTTCCCAGAACACTGAAGCTTTCTTT. The V call is TRBV28, the J call TRBJ1-1; D is ambiguous. Trimming cost V 4 bases and J 1 base, with 4 bases left between them. Germline-derived CDR1 and CDR2 are MDHEN and SYDVKM. This CDR3 is built from 12 residues.

This chain links TRBV5-4 with TRBJ1-2; D remains unclear. Germline CDR1 SGHNT, CDR2 YYREEE (reference sequence). V dropped 2 bases and J dropped 0 bases, with 5 bases sitting between them. CDR3 length: 13 residues. The CDR3 bases are TGTGCCAGCAGCTTACGAGCTAACTATGGCTACACCTTC. It yields the protein CASSLRANYGYTF.

The V call is TRBV6-5, the J call TRBJ1-3; weak D call: TRBD1 (6 bases). Per germline, CDR1 MNHEY and CDR2 SVGAGI. Deletions cut 6 bases from V and 3 bases from J, with 9 bases between. The CDR3 spans 13 residues. CDR3 loop: CASSRTVGNTIYF. The CDR3 DNA is TGTGCCAGCAGCAGGACAGTTGGAAACACCATATATTTT.

V and J are TRBV9 and TRBJ2-1; TRBD2 matches at 7 bases. This CDR3 has 13 amino acids. Germline values: CDR1 SGDLS, CDR2 YYNGEE. V trimming: 0 bases; J trimming: 9 bases; junction bases outside the gene matches: 3. In nucleotides, the CDR3 is TGTGCCAGCAGCGTAGAACTAGCGCTTGAGCAGTTCTTC. Its translation: CASSVELALEQFF. Based on the CDR3 plus reference TRBV9 and TRBJ2-1, the full variable domain is DSGVTQTPKHLITATGQRVTLRCSPRSGDLSVYWYQQSLDQGLQFLIQYYNGEERAKGNILERFSAQQFPDLHSELNLSSLELGDSALYFCASSVELALEQFFGPGTRLTVL.